This TCR beta chain is drawn from a study of Ad26.COV2.S vaccination and SARS-CoV-2 variants (dated by TCRdb to about 2021). Broadly, across the study: Donors in the vaccine arm were drawn from COV1001, a multicentre, randomized, double-blind, placebo-controlled phase I-IIa trial testing Ad26.COV2.S in healthy adults. Ad26.COV2.S was administered intramuscularly at 5 x 10^10 or 1 x 10^11 viral particles, either as a single shot or as two shots given 56 days apart. Sequencing of the TCRbeta repertoire served to evaluate the specificity and breadth of SARS-CoV-2-reactive T cell receptors following Ad26.COV2.S vaccination. A total of approximately 30 samples were included in the TCR-sequenced set, comprising roughly 19 Ad26.COV2.S vaccine recipients, 5 placebo recipients and 8 SARS-CoV-2 convalescent individuals. Trial participants were randomized into five groups of five: low-dose or high-dose Ad26.COV2.S given once or twice, or placebo on both occasions. Blinding of investigators to trial group allocation was maintained during experiments and outcome assessment. Broader findings and caveats from the paper: After vaccination, spike-specific CD8+ and CD4+ T cell responses were reported to show substantial breadth. Vaccine and placebo recipients had comparable non-spike TCR breadth, which fits with the vaccine containing only spike. It was noted by the authors that total T cell responses may have been underestimated by the TCR breadth and depth analyses. The study was not powered for comparison of responses between vaccine doses or regimens. Ad26.COV2.S recipients had higher spike-specific TCR breadth than placebo recipients (P = 0.0014).

V gives up 4 bases and J gives up 12 bases, and the segment between their germline ends measures 19 bases. Per the germline V gene, MNHEY is the CDR1 and SVGAGI is the CDR2. The CDR3 numbers 14 residues from cysteine through phenylalanine. The kept DNA is CDR3 alone, 42 bases in frame from the first base. The treatment or condition label of this sample denotes: roughly 19 received Ad26.COV2.S at low or high dose, single or two shots; about five received placebo; per-sample allocation not given. Repertoires of vaccine and placebo recipients were sequenced from samples collected on day 63 after the first injection. Between 29 July and 7 August 2020, Cohort 1b enrolled about 27 adults aged 18-55 years at one site in Boston, USA. As a vaccine, Ad26.COV2.S was a replication-incompetent adenovirus type 26 vector that expressed a prefusion-stabilized SARS-CoV-2 spike protein derived from the original Wuhan strain.

TCRbeta CDR3 regions were sequenced with the immunoSEQ Assay. After extraction, genomic DNA underwent amplification by bias-controlled multiplex PCR, followed by high-throughput sequencing. Per the original workflow: To quantify the absolute abundance of every unique TCRbeta CDR3 region, sequences were collapsed and filtered. Usable DNA was measured by amplifying reference genes present in all nucleated cells, and TCRbeta template counts were normalized to that usable DNA to estimate T cell fraction. Repertoire TCRs were annotated as SARS-CoV-2-specific by exact matching of V gene, CDR3 amino acid sequence and J gene to a known reactive TCR set. The reference SARS-CoV-2 TCR set was obtained from MIRA and was filtered for enrichment in COVID-19-positive ImmuneCODE repertoires, whereby public or cross-reactive TCRs were removed. Using the MIRA antigens, annotated TCRs were further analysed by specific ORF or by position within an ORF. Breadth was defined as the number of annotated unique rearrangements divided by the total number of unique productive rearrangements, and depth was defined as the summed frequency of the annotated unique rearrangements. TCR breadth was compared between groups using two-sided Wilcoxon rank-sum tests. TCRdb provides this immuneACCESS table in a form limited to in-frame rearrangements. Some clones are lacking; in checked studies, under half of them reflect an unresolved V gene, and why the rest are absent is not known. D and trimming come from the DNA, and the V and J calls and clone size come from that table. This sample holds under 550,000 clones; 75% to 95% were observed only once. Together, the top ten hold 9% to 15% of the sample.

About this clone itself: The specificity of this receptor is unknown. One base away there is no much larger clone; base qualities are not given.

Here the sequenced sample was peripheral blood, taken in a trial of Ad26.COV2.S vaccine versus placebo. The origin of this receptor is a person aged 18-60 years who received the Ad26.COV2.S COVID-19 vaccine or a placebo. The chain is assembled from TRBV6-5 and TRBJ2-1, with the D gene too uncertain to name. In nucleotides, the sequence is TGTGCCAGCAGTTTACTTAACTCGGGTATTGGGCAGTTCTTC. It encodes CASSLLNSGIGQFF.